The clone carrying this T cell receptor (beta chain) was seen just once. Its target is not known. The entry originates in a study of cytomegalovirus exposure and HLA in healthy donors. Study outcomes and limitations: Researchers catalogued approximately 170 TCR beta chains as cytomegalovirus-associated. It is likely that the observed cluster of highly shared sequence variants was a sequencing artifact. There were several of the most significant clusters that appeared linked to common viral pathogens in a later analysis.

The study ran its PCR with 60 Vbeta and 13 Jbeta primers. The table came from immunoSEQ multiplex PCR; TCRdb's copy has only in-frame clones and leaves some out. The table shows 200,000 or so clones, with approximately 88% occurring only once. All the people who gave samples were healthy bone marrow donors. Trimming left V 1 base short and J 2 bases short, with 17 bases between. CDR3 length equals 17 residues. Germline CDR1 is SEHNR and CDR2 is FQNEAQ (reference sequence). This chain joins TRBV7-9 and TRBJ1-1; the D is unclear. The sequence was collected from a boy between 5 and 17 years old in good health and CMV-seronegative. The sequencing input was PBMCs. The CDR3, as DNA: TGTGCCAGCAGCTTAGGTTGGCAGTTAAATGGCAACACTGAAGCTTTCTTT. Translated: CASSLGWQLNGNTEAFF.